This is a list of T cell receptor beta chains from one sample in a study of PD-1 blockade in classical Hodgkin lymphoma. The method was immunoSEQ multiplex PCR; TCRdb's version includes in-frame clones alone and lacks a portion of them. The repertoire holds about 27,000 clones, with approximately 72% as singletons. This sample comprised peripheral blood mononuclear cells (PBMCs), obtained before the second cycle of nivolumab. These receptors originate from a human donor with classical Hodgkin lymphoma. Both conserved end residues are part of each CDR3. The order of the fields is D gene, V gene, CDR3 length, clone size, J gene, CDR3 DNA, CDR3 protein. The D gene is left open where the match is weak. Size values are once, few and many counts, or a class for expanded clones, and some rows have none.

D gene: .; V gene: TRBV5-4; CDR3 length: 16; clone size: few; J gene: TRBJ1-4; CDR3 DNA: TGTGCCAGCAGCTTGGGGAAGGGGACTAATGCGGAAAAACTGTTTTTT; CDR3 protein: CASSLGKGTNAEKLFF
D gene: TRBD1; V gene: TRBV19; CDR3 length: 16; clone size: .; J gene: TRBJ1-1; CDR3 DNA: TGTGCCAGTGGTGGACAGGGGAGAGAGCTGAACACTGAAGCTTTCTTT; CDR3 protein: CASGGQGRELNTEAFF
D gene: .; V gene: TRBV10-3; CDR3 length: 12; clone size: .; J gene: TRBJ2-7; CDR3 DNA: TGTGCCATAGGCGTAGGAGCTTACGAGCAGTACTTC; CDR3 protein: CAIGVGAYEQYF
D gene: .; V gene: TRBV28; CDR3 length: 12; clone size: .; J gene: TRBJ2-3; CDR3 DNA: TGTGCCAGCAGTTACCGTCGCGATCCGCAGTATTTT; CDR3 protein: CASSYRRDPQYF
D gene: .; V gene: TRBV29-1; CDR3 length: 14; clone size: .; J gene: TRBJ2-7; CDR3 DNA: TGCAGCGCGACGGGGCAGGTCGCTGGCTCCGAGCAGTACTTC; CDR3 protein: CSATGQVAGSEQYF
D gene: TRBD1; V gene: TRBV6-5; CDR3 length: 15; clone size: .; J gene: TRBJ2-7; CDR3 DNA: TGTGCCAGCAGTTACTCGGGACAGGGGGCGAACGAGCAGTACTTC; CDR3 protein: CASSYSGQGANEQYF
D gene: TRBD1; V gene: TRBV11-2; CDR3 length: 13; clone size: .; J gene: TRBJ1-2; CDR3 DNA: TGTGCCAGCAGCTTAGAACAGGGGATAGGCTACACCTTC; CDR3 protein: CASSLEQGIGYTF
D gene: .; V gene: TRBV7-2; CDR3 length: 15; clone size: .; J gene: TRBJ2-1; CDR3 DNA: TGTGCCAGCAGCTCACAAGCGGGCACCTACAATGAGCAGTTCTTC; CDR3 protein: CASSSQAGTYNEQFF
D gene: .; V gene: TRBV9; CDR3 length: 15; clone size: .; J gene: TRBJ1-2; CDR3 DNA: TGTGCCAGCAGCGTAGGGGCAGGAATCGTCTATGGCTACACCTTC; CDR3 protein: CASSVGAGIVYGYTF
D gene: TRBD2; V gene: TRBV9; CDR3 length: 15; clone size: once; J gene: TRBJ2-5; CDR3 DNA: TGTGCCAGCAGTGCCCGGGGGGGCCTGGGAGAGACCCAGTACTTC; CDR3 protein: CASSARGGLGETQYF
D gene: .; V gene: TRBV18; CDR3 length: 14; clone size: .; J gene: TRBJ2-2; CDR3 DNA: TGTGCCAGCTCACCGACCACGGACACCGGGGAGCTGTTTTTT; CDR3 protein: CASSPTTDTGELFF
D gene: .; V gene: TRBV2; CDR3 length: 15; clone size: .; J gene: TRBJ2-7; CDR3 DNA: TGTGCCAGCAGTGAAGCGTCAGGACTGATCTACGAGCAGTACTTC; CDR3 protein: CASSEASGLIYEQYF
D gene: .; V gene: TRBV29-1; CDR3 length: 13; clone size: .; J gene: TRBJ2-7; CDR3 DNA: TGCAGCGTTGATGTCGGGGTCTTGAACGAGCAGTACTTC; CDR3 protein: CSVDVGVLNEQYF